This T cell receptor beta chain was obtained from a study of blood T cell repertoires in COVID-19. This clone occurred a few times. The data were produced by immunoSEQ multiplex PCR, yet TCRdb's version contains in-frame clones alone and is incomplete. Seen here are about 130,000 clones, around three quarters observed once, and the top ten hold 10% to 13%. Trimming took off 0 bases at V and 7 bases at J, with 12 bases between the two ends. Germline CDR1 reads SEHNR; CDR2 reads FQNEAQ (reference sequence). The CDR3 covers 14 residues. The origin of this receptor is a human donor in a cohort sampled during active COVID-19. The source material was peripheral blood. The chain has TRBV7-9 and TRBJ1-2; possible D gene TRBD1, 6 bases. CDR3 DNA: TGTGCCAGCAGCTTAGCTGTGGGGGCGCCTGGCTACACCTTC. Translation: CASSLAVGAPGYTF.